This T cell receptor beta chain originates from a study of OX40 agonist ivuxolimab in advanced cancers. Study-wide background: The dose-escalation group included hepatocellular carcinoma, melanoma, renal cell carcinoma and head and neck cancer. Enrollees could have had prior anti-PD-1, anti-PD-L1 or anti-CTLA-4 therapy, which more than 30% had received. General study findings and limits: Certain nonresponding patients likewise had low normalized T-cell clonal expansion. At doses 0.1 to 3.0 mg/kg, CD4+ and CD8+ clones expanded.

With regard to this clone: As yet, its antigen is unknown.

Germline assignment: CDR1 GTSNPN and CDR2 SVGIG (reference sequence). CDR3 length: 12 residues. V was cut by 0 bases and J by 4 bases, with 6 bases left in between. The data were produced by immunoSEQ multiplex PCR, yet TCRdb's version contains in-frame clones alone and is incomplete. The table has over 100,000 clones, 75% to 95% seen once. The chain joins TRBV30 to TRBJ1-1; D ambiguous. The sequenced sample was CD4+ or CD8+ T cells sorted from blood, obtained in a trial of the OX40 agonist ivuxolimab. This clonotype was sampled from an adult with an advanced solid tumor such as melanoma, head and neck, liver or kidney cancer. The CDR3 protein is CAWSVLATEAFF. The CDR3 nucleotides are TGTGCCTGGAGTGTACTAGCCACTGAAGCTTTCTTT.